These 13 T cell receptor beta chains share one sample of origin, sequenced in a study of shared clonotypes between healthy human individuals. The method was immunoSEQ multiplex PCR; TCRdb's version includes in-frame clones alone and lacks a portion of them. The top ten clones hold 1.8% of a sample with about 640,000 clones, around 72% of them seen once. The sequenced sample consisted of memory CD4+ T cells sorted from blood. Subset of the sample: CD45RA-negative fraction. The receptor set was obtained from a woman aged 25-40 years in good health.

The chain carries TRBV5-1 and TRBJ2-3; D is unresolved. The CDR3 loop spans 15 amino acids. V shed 2 bases and J shed 3 bases, with 13 bases lying between them. Germline CDR1 reads SGHRS; CDR2 reads YFSETQ. CDR3 protein: CASSFGRVGTDTQYF. Written as DNA, the CDR3 is TGCGCCAGCAGCTTCGGGCGAGTTGGGACAGATACGCAGTATTTT.

This chain uses TRBV21-1 with TRBJ2-5; the table gives TRBD1 as D, unverified against the DNA. TRBV21-1 is annotated as a pseudogene. The CDR3 extends over 15 amino acids. The CDR3 spells CASSKDRGPRETQYF. CDR3 sequence (DNA): TGTGCCAGCAGCAAAGACAGGGGGCCGAGGGAGACCCAGTACTTC.

As to this clone: The sample contains more than one DNA sequence encoding this CDR3. This sequence joins TRBV5-1 and TRBJ1-5, with a possible D match to TRBD1 (6 bases). Germline assignment: CDR1 SGHRS and CDR2 YFSETQ. CDR3 length: 15 residues. V was trimmed by 1 base and J by 1 base, leaving 9 bases between them. This CDR3 reads CASSLSGVSNQPQHF. In nucleotides, the CDR3 is TGCGCCAGCAGCTTGTCAGGGGTGAGCAATCAGCCCCAGCATTTT.

The chain couples TRBV5-1 to TRBJ2-5; 12 nucleotides agree with TRBD2. The CDR3 covers 15 residues. CDR1 and CDR2 from the germline V gene are SGHRS and YFSETQ. Germline trimming cut 4 bases from V and 4 bases from J; bases unmatched to any gene: 5. CDR3 in DNA: TGCGCCAGCAGCCCGACTAGCGGGAGTTCAGAGACCCAGTACTTC. Protein product: CASSPTSGSSETQYF.

V is TRBV7-9 and J is TRBJ2-5, with no clear D. The CDR3 is made up of 17 amino acids. Germline CDR1 SEHNR, CDR2 FQNEAQ (reference sequence). V was clipped by 2 bases and J by 4 bases, with 20 bases between them. CDR3 loop: CASSLYGEAAWGETQYF. CDR3 DNA sequence: TGTGCCAGCAGCTTATACGGCGAGGCGGCCTGGGGAGAGACCCAGTACTTC.

The chain joins TRBV2 to TRBJ1-1; no firm D call. This CDR3 is 12 amino acids long. The V end lost 6 bases, the J end lost 6 bases, and 11 bases lay between the germline ends. Germline CDR1 SNHLY, CDR2 FYNNEI. The CDR3 region is CASRGGIAEAFF. CDR3 nucleotides: TGTGCCAGCAGGGGAGGGATCGCTGAAGCTTTCTTT.

The chain joins TRBV15 to TRBJ2-3, with D maybe TRBD2 (6 bases). Per germline, CDR1 LNHNV and CDR2 YYDKDF (reference sequence). The ends were cut back, 5 bases at V and 1 base at J, with 13 bases in the middle. The CDR3 is made up of 15 amino acids. The CDR3 loop reads CATSRGGAGTDTQYF. DNA for the CDR3: TGTGCCACCAGCCGCGGCGGGGCTGGCACAGATACGCAGTATTTT.

The chain has TRBV7-9 and TRBJ2-1; 8 nucleotides align to TRBD2. Germline CDR1 SEHNR, CDR2 FQNEAQ (reference sequence). V lost 4 bases to trimming and J lost 3 bases; unmatched junction nucleotides: 8. The CDR3 is 16 residues long. The CDR3 is CASSYGLAGVYNEQFF. For the CDR3, the DNA is TGTGCCAGCAGCTATGGGCTAGCGGGTGTCTACAATGAGCAGTTCTTC.

The J gene is TRBJ2-7, the V gene TRBV6-1; D not resolved. Germline CDR1 is MNHNS and CDR2 is SASEGT. V lost 9 bases and J 3 bases, leaving 18 bases between the germline ends. The CDR3 spans 14 residues. The CDR3 region is CASTSRQGYYEQYF. Written as DNA, the CDR3 is TGTGCCAGTACGTCCCGGCAAGGGTACTACGAGCAGTACTTC.

The chain links TRBV14 to TRBJ2-5; D ambiguous. The germline V gene has CDR1 SGHDN and CDR2 FVKESK. The CDR3 covers 11 residues. Trimming pared 5 bases from V and 5 bases from J, leaving 6 bases between. The CDR3: CASSAIETQYF. Written as DNA, the CDR3 is TGTGCCAGCAGCGCTATTGAGACCCAGTACTTC.

The chain recombines TRBV18 with TRBJ1-5; 9 positions match TRBD1. The ends lost 3 bases at V and 1 base at J; junction bases unmatched: 1. The CDR3 runs to 15 residues. The V gene's germline CDR1 is KGHSH and CDR2 LQKENI. The CDR3 here is CASSPGQGSNQPQHF. The CDR3 DNA sequence: TGTGCCAGCTCACCGGGACAGGGAAGCAATCAGCCCCAGCATTTT.

J is TRBJ1-1 and V is TRBV11-3; D ambiguous. The length of the CDR3 is 14 residues. The germline V and J ends were trimmed by 1 base and 1 base, with 7 bases remaining between them. Looked up from germline, CDR1 is SGHNT and CDR2 is YENEEA. The CDR3 sequence: CASSLGPENTEAFF. DNA for the CDR3: TGTGCCAGCAGCTTAGGTCCGGAGAACACTGAAGCTTTCTTT.

This clone was counted at least ten times. The chain uses TRBV20-1 and TRBJ2-5; D may be TRBD2 (6 bases). The CDR3 sequence is 11 residues long. Trimming shortened V by 5 bases and J by 4 bases, and 8 bases separated the two germline ends. Germline V gene sequence: CDR1 DFQATT, CDR2 SNEGSKA (reference sequence). The CDR3 region is CSASGRETQYF. CDR3 DNA: TGCAGTGCTTCCGGGAGAGAGACCCAGTACTTC.